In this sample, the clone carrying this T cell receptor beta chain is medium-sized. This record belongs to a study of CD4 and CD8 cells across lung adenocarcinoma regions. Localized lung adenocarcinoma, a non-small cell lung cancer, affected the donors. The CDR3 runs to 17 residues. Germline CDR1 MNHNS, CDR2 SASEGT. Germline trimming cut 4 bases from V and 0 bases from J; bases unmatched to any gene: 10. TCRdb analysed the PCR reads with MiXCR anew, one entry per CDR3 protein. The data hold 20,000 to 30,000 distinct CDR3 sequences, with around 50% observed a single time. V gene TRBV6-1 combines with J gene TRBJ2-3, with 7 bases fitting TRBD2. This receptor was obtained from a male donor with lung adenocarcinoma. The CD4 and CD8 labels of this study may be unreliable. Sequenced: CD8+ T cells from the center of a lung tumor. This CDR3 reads CASSVHAGSGSTDTQYF. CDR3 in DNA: TGTGCCAGCAGTGTCCATGCGGGTAGCGGGAGCACAGATACGCAGTATTTT.